The rows below give T cell receptor beta chains drawn from one sample of a study of regulatory T cells in long-lasting Graves disease. TCRdb re-called the multiplex PCR reads through MiXCR, storing one row per CDR3 protein. Counted here are approximately 460,000 distinct CDR3 sequences, about 17% occurring once; the ten biggest clones make up about 10%. This sample was shared with a second study, whose subject was T cells in Graves' hyperthyroidism and ophthalmopathy.

The sample consisted of peripheral blood mononuclear cells (PBMCs), taken at new diagnosis, from a patient treated with antithyroid drugs. The receptors shown here come from a young woman with Graves disease. Both conserved end residues are part of each CDR3. The D gene is left open where the match is weak. Size tells how often a clone was seen (once, few, many) or the class of an expanded clone, and some rows leave it out.

J gene: TRBJ1-2
D gene: NA
V gene: TRBV12-3/TRBV12-4
clone size: few
CDR3 protein: CASSSTGLVGYTF
CDR3 DNA: TGTGCCAGCAGTTCCACAGGGTTAGTCGGCTACACCTTC

J gene: TRBJ2-3
D gene: NA
V gene: TRBV11-2
clone size: many
CDR3 protein: CASSLGTDDTQYF
CDR3 DNA: TGTGCCAGCAGCTTAGGGACCGATGATACGCAGTATTTT

J gene: TRBJ1-1
D gene: NA
V gene: TRBV18
clone size: many
CDR3 protein: CASSPIVTEMNTEAFF
CDR3 DNA: TGTGCCAGCTCGCCTATTGTTACAGAGATGAACACTGAAGCTTTCTTT

J gene: TRBJ2-7
D gene: NA
V gene: TRBV10-3
clone size: many
CDR3 protein: CAISEPGAADEQYF
CDR3 DNA: TGTGCCATCAGTGAACCAGGGGCCGCGGACGAGCAGTACTTC

J gene: TRBJ2-7
D gene: NA
V gene: TRBV6-2/TRBV6-3
clone size: few
CDR3 protein: CASSYQSPGSYEQYF
CDR3 DNA: TGTGCCAGCAGTTACCAGTCTCCGGGTTCCTACGAGCAGTACTTC

J gene: TRBJ2-1
D gene: TRBD2
V gene: TRBV7-9
clone size: many
CDR3 protein: CASSPSSGRADEQFF
CDR3 DNA: TGTGCCAGCAGCCCCTCTAGCGGGAGGGCCGATGAGCAGTTCTTC

J gene: TRBJ2-7
D gene: TRBD1
V gene: TRBV7-8
clone size: many
CDR3 protein: CASSLVRDRSYEQYF
CDR3 DNA: TGTGCCAGCAGCTTAGTCCGGGACAGGTCCTACGAGCAGTACTTC

J gene: TRBJ2-1
D gene: TRBD2
V gene: TRBV9
clone size: few
CDR3 protein: CASTKREGSYNEQFF
CDR3 DNA: TGTGCCAGCACTAAGCGGGAGGGGTCCTACAATGAGCAGTTCTTC

J gene: TRBJ2-2
D gene: NA
V gene: TRBV30
clone size: many
CDR3 protein: CAWSRLAANTGELFF
CDR3 DNA: TGTGCCTGGAGTCGGTTGGCGGCGAACACCGGGGAGCTGTTTTTT

J gene: TRBJ2-7
D gene: NA
V gene: TRBV19
clone size: NA
CDR3 protein: CASSHRAYEQYF
CDR3 DNA: TGTGCCAGTAGTCACCGCGCCTACGAGCAGTACTTC

J gene: TRBJ2-3
D gene: TRBD2
V gene: TRBV3-1
clone size: many
CDR3 protein: CASSPMTSGRAVF
CDR3 DNA: TGTGCCAGCAGTCCAATGACTAGCGGGAGGGCCGTTTTT

J gene: TRBJ2-7
D gene: NA
V gene: TRBV25-1
clone size: NA
CDR3 protein: CTSSERRRAGYEQYF
CDR3 DNA: TGTACCAGCAGTGAAAGGAGGAGGGCCGGGTACGAGCAGTACTTC

J gene: TRBJ2-1
D gene: NA
V gene: TRBV14
clone size: NA
CDR3 protein: CASSQETSGNEQFF
CDR3 DNA: TGTGCCAGCAGCCAAGAAACTAGTGGCAATGAGCAGTTCTTC

J gene: TRBJ1-6
D gene: TRBD1
V gene: TRBV6-5
clone size: many
CDR3 protein: CASSYSRQGMSSYNSPLHF
CDR3 DNA: TGTGCCAGCAGTTACTCCCGACAGGGGATGAGCTCCTATAATTCACCCCTCCACTTT

J gene: TRBJ1-1
D gene: TRBD1
V gene: TRBV12-3/TRBV12-4
clone size: NA
CDR3 protein: CASTQGQANTEAFF
CDR3 DNA: TGTGCCAGCACCCAGGGACAGGCGAACACTGAAGCTTTCTTT

J gene: TRBJ2-4
D gene: NA
V gene: TRBV5-6
clone size: NA
CDR3 protein: CASSLDMGDLAKNIQYF
CDR3 DNA: TGTGCCAGCAGCTTGGATATGGGGGATTTGGCCAAAAACATTCAGTACTTC

J gene: TRBJ2-4
D gene: TRBD1
V gene: TRBV18
clone size: NA
CDR3 protein: CASSQRGTGMVKNIQYF
CDR3 DNA: TGTGCCAGCTCTCAAAGAGGGACAGGGATGGTCAAAAACATTCAGTACTTC

J gene: TRBJ1-3
D gene: NA
V gene: TRBV9
clone size: many
CDR3 protein: CASSVGAGSAGNTIYF
CDR3 DNA: TGTGCCAGCAGCGTCGGGGCCGGTAGCGCTGGAAACACCATATATTTT

J gene: TRBJ2-7
D gene: NA
V gene: TRBV18
clone size: many
CDR3 protein: CASSPPGYAYYEQYF
CDR3 DNA: TGTGCCAGCTCACCACCTGGGTACGCATATTACGAGCAGTACTTC

J gene: TRBJ2-1
D gene: NA
V gene: TRBV6-1
clone size: many
CDR3 protein: CAIRKGNGYNEQFF
CDR3 DNA: TGTGCCATCCGGAAAGGAAACGGCTACAATGAGCAGTTCTTC

J gene: TRBJ2-1
D gene: NA
V gene: TRBV7-8
clone size: NA
CDR3 protein: CASSTNRDNEQFF
CDR3 DNA: TGTGCCAGCAGCACCAACAGGGACAATGAGCAGTTCTTC

J gene: TRBJ2-5
D gene: TRBD1
V gene: TRBV18
clone size: few
CDR3 protein: CASSPLTPWDRVKTQYF
CDR3 DNA: TGTGCCAGCTCACCACTGACCCCGTGGGACAGGGTAAAGACCCAGTACTTC

J gene: TRBJ2-2
D gene: TRBD2
V gene: TRBV7-9
clone size: many
CDR3 protein: CASSDSGLAGSGELFF
CDR3 DNA: TGTGCCAGCAGCGACTCCGGACTAGCGGGCTCCGGGGAGCTGTTTTTT

J gene: TRBJ1-1
D gene: NA
V gene: TRBV7-9
clone size: many
CDR3 protein: CASSPKAEAFF
CDR3 DNA: TGTGCCAGCAGCCCCAAGGCCGAAGCTTTCTTT

J gene: TRBJ2-7
D gene: NA
V gene: TRBV7-9
clone size: many
CDR3 protein: CASSLRAKSYEQYF
CDR3 DNA: TGTGCCAGCAGCCTCCGGGCCAAATCCTACGAGCAGTACTTC

J gene: TRBJ2-3
D gene: NA
V gene: TRBV11-1
clone size: many
CDR3 protein: CASSLQEGGDTQYF
CDR3 DNA: TGTGCCAGCAGCTTACAAGAGGGAGGAGATACGCAGTATTTT

J gene: TRBJ1-2
D gene: TRBD1
V gene: TRBV18
clone size: NA
CDR3 protein: CASSPGPPEGAFYGYSF
CDR3 DNA: TGTGCCAGCTCACCTGGGCCCCCTGAGGGGGCTTTCTATGGCTACAGCTTC

J gene: TRBJ1-2
D gene: NA
V gene: TRBV6-2/TRBV6-3
clone size: few
CDR3 protein: CASNGRGRLGYGYTF
CDR3 DNA: TGTGCCAGCAACGGTCGTGGACGACTGGGCTATGGCTACACCTTC

J gene: TRBJ1-4
D gene: NA
V gene: TRBV12-3/TRBV12-4
clone size: many
CDR3 protein: CASGPGSTNEKLFF
CDR3 DNA: TGTGCCAGCGGCCCAGGGTCAACTAATGAAAAACTGTTTTTT

J gene: TRBJ2-3
D gene: TRBD1
V gene: TRBV20-1
clone size: many
CDR3 protein: CSAIYRGSGTDTQYF
CDR3 DNA: TGCAGTGCTATTTACAGGGGCTCGGGCACAGATACGCAGTATTTT

J gene: TRBJ2-3
D gene: NA
V gene: TRBV2
clone size: many
CDR3 protein: CASSETRSGSGADTQYF
CDR3 DNA: TGTGCCAGCAGTGAAACCCGGTCGGGTTCTGGTGCAGATACGCAGTATTTT

J gene: TRBJ2-7
D gene: TRBD1
V gene: TRBV27
clone size: few
CDR3 protein: CASSIYRGMRYEQYF
CDR3 DNA: TGTGCCAGCAGTATCTACAGGGGGATGAGGTACGAGCAGTACTTC

J gene: TRBJ1-5
D gene: NA
V gene: TRBV28
clone size: many
CDR3 protein: CASIGPNKDQPQHF
CDR3 DNA: TGTGCCAGCATTGGGCCGAATAAAGATCAGCCCCAGCATTTT

J gene: TRBJ2-7
D gene: NA
V gene: TRBV7-9
clone size: many
CDR3 protein: CASSFTPAYEQYF
CDR3 DNA: TGTGCCAGCAGCTTTACTCCGGCCTACGAGCAGTACTTC

J gene: TRBJ2-5
D gene: TRBD2
V gene: TRBV11-1
clone size: many
CDR3 protein: CASSRRTSGALQYF
CDR3 DNA: TGTGCCAGCAGCCGAAGAACTAGCGGAGCTCTCCAGTACTTC

J gene: TRBJ1-2
D gene: NA
V gene: TRBV7-9
clone size: NA
CDR3 protein: CASSLSRTRGYGYTF
CDR3 DNA: TGTGCCAGCAGCTTATCGAGGACCCGTGGCTATGGCTACACCTTC

J gene: TRBJ2-7
D gene: TRBD2
V gene: TRBV20-1
clone size: NA
CDR3 protein: CSARSAGADYEQYF
CDR3 DNA: TGCAGTGCTAGATCCGCGGGAGCCGACTACGAGCAGTACTTC

J gene: TRBJ2-7
D gene: TRBD1
V gene: TRBV28
clone size: many
CDR3 protein: CASEDRGRSYEQYF
CDR3 DNA: TGTGCCAGTGAGGACAGGGGGCGTTCATACGAGCAGTACTTC

J gene: TRBJ2-3
D gene: NA
V gene: TRBV6-2/TRBV6-3
clone size: few
CDR3 protein: CATRELDTQYF
CDR3 DNA: TGTGCCACCCGGGAGCTAGATACGCAGTATTTT

J gene: TRBJ1-5
D gene: NA
V gene: TRBV10-1
clone size: NA
CDR3 protein: CASSPGQFQPQHF
CDR3 DNA: TGCGCCAGCAGCCCCGGACAGTTCCAACCCCAGCATTTT

J gene: TRBJ1-6
D gene: TRBD1
V gene: TRBV20-1
clone size: NA
CDR3 protein: CSARDRGSPPHF
CDR3 DNA: TGCAGTGCTAGGGACAGGGGATCACCCCCCCACTTT

J gene: TRBJ2-1
D gene: TRBD1
V gene: TRBV18
clone size: many
CDR3 protein: CASSGQGANEQFF
CDR3 DNA: TGTGCCAGCTCAGGACAGGGGGCCAATGAGCAGTTCTTC

J gene: TRBJ1-2
D gene: TRBD1
V gene: TRBV6-1
clone size: NA
CDR3 protein: CASRPGTGANYGYTF
CDR3 DNA: TGTGCCAGCAGACCCGGGACAGGAGCTAACTATGGCTACACCTTC

J gene: TRBJ2-2
D gene: NA
V gene: TRBV5-1
clone size: many
CDR3 protein: CASSLEGTLWYTGELFF
CDR3 DNA: TGCGCCAGCAGCTTGGAGGGTACTCTGTGGTACACCGGGGAGCTGTTTTTT

J gene: TRBJ2-7
D gene: TRBD2
V gene: TRBV5-1
clone size: NA
CDR3 protein: CASSFGGGFYEQYF
CDR3 DNA: TGCGCCAGCAGCTTCGGGGGGGGTTTCTACGAGCAGTACTTC

J gene: TRBJ1-5
D gene: NA
V gene: TRBV20-1
clone size: many
CDR3 protein: CSAGGVGGMSNQPQHF
CDR3 DNA: TGCAGTGCTGGGGGGGTTGGAGGGATGAGCAATCAGCCCCAGCATTTT